The entry below describes one TCR beta chain. The target antigen is unknown. The data derive from a study of cytomegalovirus exposure and HLA in healthy donors. V lost 3 bases, J lost 3 bases, and 3 bases stayed unmatched. CDR3 size: 13 residues. The germline V gene encodes CDR1 GTSNPN and CDR2 SVGIG (reference sequence). Study-wide points: Cytomegalovirus association was assigned to around 150 TCR beta chains. Upon later analysis, HLA-associated TCR beta chains proved more clonally expanded than other, equally common chains.

The PCR made use of 60 Vbeta and 13 Jbeta primers. Measured with immunoSEQ multiplex PCR; TCRdb has only the in-frame clones, and not every one. Found here are fewer than 140,000 clones, approximately 80% of them singletons; the top ten hold 1.5% to 2%. The V call is TRBV30, the J call TRBJ1-1; 8 nucleotides match TRBD1. This clonotype was obtained from a man over 45 in good health and CMV-seronegative. Source material: PBMCs. The CDR3 region has the DNA TGTGCCTGGAGGGAGGGACAGGACACTGAAGCTTTCTTT. This translates into CAWREGQDTEAFF.